The present entry profiles one TCR beta chain with its context. V was pared by 0 bases and J by 5 bases, with 8 bases between. Germline V gene data show CDR1 as SNHLY and CDR2 as FYNNEI. This CDR3 is built from 14 residues. This sample stems from a study of T cell changes during pregnancy in multiple sclerosis. Measured with immunoSEQ multiplex PCR; TCRdb has only the in-frame clones, and not every one. The repertoire holds tens of thousands of clones, with roughly 92% as singletons. The clonotype comes from a female donor in good health, enrolled as a control in a pregnancy study. The chain links TRBV2 to TRBJ2-1; TRBD2 might be the D (6 bases). Material: peripheral blood, obtained after pregnancy. In DNA, the CDR3 is TGTGCCAGCAGTGAAGCGACTAGAGACAATGAGCAGTTCTTC. This encodes CASSEATRDNEQFF.